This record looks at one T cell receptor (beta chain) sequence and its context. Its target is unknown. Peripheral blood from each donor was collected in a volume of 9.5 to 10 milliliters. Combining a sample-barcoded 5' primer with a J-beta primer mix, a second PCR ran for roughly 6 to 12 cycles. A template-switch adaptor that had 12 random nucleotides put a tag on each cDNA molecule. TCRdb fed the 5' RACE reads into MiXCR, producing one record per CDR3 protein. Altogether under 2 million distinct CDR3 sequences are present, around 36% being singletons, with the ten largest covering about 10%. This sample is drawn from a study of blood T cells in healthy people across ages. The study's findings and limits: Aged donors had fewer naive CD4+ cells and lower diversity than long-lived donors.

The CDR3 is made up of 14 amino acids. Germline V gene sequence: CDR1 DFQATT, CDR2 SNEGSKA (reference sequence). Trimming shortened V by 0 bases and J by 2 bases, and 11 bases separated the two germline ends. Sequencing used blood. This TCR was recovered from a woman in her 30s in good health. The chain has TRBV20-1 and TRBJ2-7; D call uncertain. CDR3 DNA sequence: TGCAGTGCTAGAGATCTCGGCCCTACCTACGAGCAGTACTTC. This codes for CSARDLGPTYEQYF.